One T cell receptor beta chain is described in this entry. The data derive from a study of blood T cells in healthy people across ages. This CDR3 has 17 residues. Between the trimmed V and J ends, which lost 3 bases and 4 bases, there was a span of 21 bases. Germline values: CDR1 MGHRA, CDR2 YSYEKL. Next came a second PCR, run for about 6 to 12 cycles, which used a sample-barcoded 5' primer along with a J-beta primer mix. TCRdb analysed the 5' RACE reads with MiXCR anew, one entry per CDR3 protein. The sample contains approximately 690,000 distinct CDR3 sequences, about 53% of which appear only once. This chain links TRBV4-1 with TRBJ1-2, with D possibly matching TRBD1 (6 bases). Input material: blood. This receptor was taken from a man between 60 and 75 years old in good health. The CDR3 nucleotides are TGCGCCAGCAGCCAGGGCCTAAATGGGGGGCGGACCTATGGCTACACCTTC. Translating it yields CASSQGLNGGRTYGYTF.